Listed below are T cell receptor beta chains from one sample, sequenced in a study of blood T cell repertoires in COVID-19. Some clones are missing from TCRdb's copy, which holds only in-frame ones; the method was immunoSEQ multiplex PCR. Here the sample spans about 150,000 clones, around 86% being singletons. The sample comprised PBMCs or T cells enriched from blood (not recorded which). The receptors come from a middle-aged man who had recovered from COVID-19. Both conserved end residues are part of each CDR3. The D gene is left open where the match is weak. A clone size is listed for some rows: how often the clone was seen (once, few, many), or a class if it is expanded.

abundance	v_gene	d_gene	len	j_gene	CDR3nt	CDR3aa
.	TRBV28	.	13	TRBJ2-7	TGTGCCAGCAGCCCCTGGGGGGGCAACGAGCAGTACTTC	CASSPWGGNEQYF
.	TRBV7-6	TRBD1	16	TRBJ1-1	TGTGCCAGCAGCGCCCAAGGACAGGGTTTGAACACTGAAGCTTTCTTT	CASSAQGQGLNTEAFF
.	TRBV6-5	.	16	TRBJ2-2	TGTGCCAGCAGTTACTTTGCGGGACTTAACACCGGGGAGCTGTTTTTT	CASSYFAGLNTGELFF
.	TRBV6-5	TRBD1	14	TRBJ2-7	TGTGCCAGCAGTTACGGACAGGGGGGAATCGAGCAGTACTTC	CASSYGQGGIEQYF
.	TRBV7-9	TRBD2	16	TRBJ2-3	TGTGCCAGCAGCTTAGTTCCGGGAGGGCCTGGAGATACGCAGTATTTT	CASSLVPGGPGDTQYF
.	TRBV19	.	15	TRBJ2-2	TGTGCCAGTAGGGGGGATTCAGGGGCCACCGGGGAGCTGTTTTTT	CASRGDSGATGELFF
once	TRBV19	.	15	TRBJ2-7	TGTGCCAGTAGTACCCTGGGGAGTTCCTCCTACGAGCAGTACTTC	CASSTLGSSSYEQYF
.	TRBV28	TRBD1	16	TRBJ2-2	TGTGCCAGCAGTCGCCGTCACAGGGGGCCCGCCGGGGAGCTGTTTTTT	CASSRRHRGPAGELFF
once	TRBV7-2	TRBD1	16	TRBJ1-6	TGTGCCAGCAGTGTCCAACCGGGACAGCCTAATTCACCCCTCCACTTT	CASSVQPGQPNSPLHF
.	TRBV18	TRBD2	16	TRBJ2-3	TGTGCCAGCTCACGCTCCGGGGGGAGCCGCACAGATACGCAGTATTTT	CASSRSGGSRTDTQYF
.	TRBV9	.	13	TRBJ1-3	TGTGCCAGCAGCGTAGTAGGTGGGCATACCATATATTTT	CASSVVGGHTIYF
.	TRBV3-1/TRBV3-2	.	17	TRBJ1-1	TGTGCCAGCAGCCAAAAGGGTTTTGAGGGCGCGAACACTGAAGCTTTCTTT	CASSQKGFEGANTEAFF
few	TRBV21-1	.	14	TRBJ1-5	TGTGCCAGCAGCAGGGGACAGTACAATCAGCCCCAGCATTTT	CASSRGQYNQPQHF
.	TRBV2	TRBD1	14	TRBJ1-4	TGTGCCAGCAGCAACAGGGGCTGGGGTGAAAAACTGTTTTTT	CASSNRGWGEKLFF
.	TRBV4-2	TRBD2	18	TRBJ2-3	TGTGCCAGCAGCCAAGATCCCTTAGCGGGGGGGCTGGGAGATACGCAGTATTTT	CASSQDPLAGGLGDTQYF
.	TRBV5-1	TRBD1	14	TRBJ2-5	TGCGCCAGCAGCATATACAGGGGTTTGGAGACCCAGTACTTC	CASSIYRGLETQYF
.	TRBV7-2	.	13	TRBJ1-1	TGTGCCAGCAGCTGGGGACAGAACACTGAAGCTTTCTTT	CASSWGQNTEAFF
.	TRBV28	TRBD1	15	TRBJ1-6	TGTGCCAGCAGTTTAATGGGGACAGGGAGCTCACCCCTCCACTTT	CASSLMGTGSSPLHF
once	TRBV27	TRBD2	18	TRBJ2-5	TGTGCCAGCAGTCTGTGGGCTAGCGGGGGGGCGATCTTAGAGACCCAGTACTTC	CASSLWASGGAILETQYF
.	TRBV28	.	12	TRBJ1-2	TGTGCCAGCAGCTTATTAACCGGTGGCTACACCTTC	CASSLLTGGYTF
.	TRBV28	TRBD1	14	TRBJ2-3	TGTGCCAGCAGGCCGGGACAGGCCTTAGGTACGCAGTATTTT	CASRPGQALGTQYF
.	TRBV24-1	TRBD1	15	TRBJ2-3	TGTGCCACCAGTGAGCCTGGACAGGGGAAAGATACGCAGTATTTT	CATSEPGQGKDTQYF
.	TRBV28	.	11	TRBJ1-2	TGTGCCAGCAGCTCCTACTATGGCTACACCTTC	CASSSYYGYTF
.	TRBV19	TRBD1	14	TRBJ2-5	TGTGCCAGTAGTATTCCGGACAGGGGGGAGACCCAGTACTTC	CASSIPDRGETQYF
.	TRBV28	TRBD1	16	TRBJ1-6	TGTGCCAGCAGTTCGAGAGGACAGGGGGCTCATTCACCCCTCCACTTT	CASSSRGQGAHSPLHF
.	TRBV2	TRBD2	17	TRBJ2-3	TGTGCCAGCATGAGGCTAGCGGTAGTTACTAGCACAGATACGCAGTATTTT	CASMRLAVVTSTDTQYF
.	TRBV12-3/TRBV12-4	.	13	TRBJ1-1	TGTGCCAGCAGTTTGGAGGGGGGGGCTGAAGCTTTCTTT	CASSLEGGAEAFF
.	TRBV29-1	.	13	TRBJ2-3	TGCAGCGTTGGGCTAGCGAGCACAGATACGCAGTATTTT	CSVGLASTDTQYF
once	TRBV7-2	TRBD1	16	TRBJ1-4	TGTGCCAGCAGCTTCCAGGGGGCGCTAACTAATGAAAAACTGTTTTTT	CASSFQGALTNEKLFF
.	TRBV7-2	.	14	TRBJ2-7	TGTGCCAGCAGCTTAGGCAGGGCCGCCTACGAGCAGTACTTC	CASSLGRAAYEQYF
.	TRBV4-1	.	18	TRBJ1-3	TGCGCCAGCAGCCAATTCACTTCGGGACAACTCTCTGGAAACACCATATATTTT	CASSQFTSGQLSGNTIYF
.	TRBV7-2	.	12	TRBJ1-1	TGTGCCAGCAGCTTAGGGCGGACTGAAGCTTTCTTT	CASSLGRTEAFF
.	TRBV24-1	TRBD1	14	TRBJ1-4	TGTGCCACCAGTGGGACAGGGGGCGACGGAAAACTGTTTTTT	CATSGTGGDGKLFF
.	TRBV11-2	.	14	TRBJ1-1	TGTGCCAGCGGCTCAGGGAATACGGACACTGAAGCTTTCTTT	CASGSGNTDTEAFF
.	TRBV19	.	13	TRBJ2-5	TGTGCCAGTAGTATACTAGTCCAAGAGACCCAGTACTTC	CASSILVQETQYF